This T cell receptor beta chain is from a study of beta chain features in type 1 diabetes. Study information: Over all samples combined, more than 90,000,000 sorted cells were examined.

V gave up 0 bases and J gave up 11 bases, with 15 bases separating them. The V gene's germline CDR1 is KGHSH and CDR2 LQKENI. The CDR3 extends over 14 amino acids. Points on this clone: Antigen: not known.

A sort by CD45RO/CCR7/CD25/CD127/CD95/CD27 yielded CD4+ naive, central memory, regulatory and stem cell-like memory cells. The study reverse transcribed the entire isolated RNA, so it sequenced expressed TCRB transcripts. Repertoires were generated with immunoSEQ multiplex PCR, while TCRdb's copy carries only in-frame clones and drops some. In the table there are around 280,000 clones, approximately 8% of which are singletons. Broader study findings: Cells carrying high TCR expression could end up over-represented when cDNA is sequenced. For patients and controls alike, PCR might favor shorter templates to the same degree.

This chain connects TRBV18 to TRBJ2-3; D gene uncertain. The clonotype was recovered from a woman in her late teens or twenties in good health. Sequencing was done on a sample of central memory CD4+ T cells from blood. The CDR3 loop reads CASSPPSAGARQYF. CDR3 nucleotide sequence: TGTGCCAGCTCACCACCGTCGGCAGGCGCTCGGCAGTATTTT.